Detailed here is one T cell receptor beta chain. TCRdb analysed the 5' RACE reads with MiXCR anew, one entry per CDR3 protein. The sample records roughly 120,000 distinct CDR3 sequences, roughly an eighth being singletons. The CDR3 runs 13 residues. V was pared by 6 bases and J by 6 bases, with 3 bases of the junction left unmatched. Germline V gene sequence: CDR1 DFQATT, CDR2 SNEGSKA (reference sequence). This record comes from a study of CD8 T cells in ankylosing spondylitis. The genes are TRBV20-1 and TRBJ2-1, with 12 bases that match TRBD2. Specimen: blood, either unsorted or a sorted T cell fraction (not recorded which). The sequence derives from a female donor with ankylosing spondylitis or in good health (not recorded which). CDR3 nucleotides: TGCAGTGCCCGGACTAGCGGGATCAATGAGCAGTTCTTC. As protein: CSARTSGINEQFF.